The 17 T cell receptor beta chains reported below all come from one sample, sequenced in a study of T cell responses to AZD1222 COVID-19 vaccine. Libraries were prepared by immunoSEQ multiplex PCR; TCRdb keeps only in-frame clonotypes and omits some of them. The sample carries 65,000 to 80,000 clones, roughly four fifths recorded once. Sequenced material: peripheral blood, taken 28 days after the second AZD1222 dose. The origin of the receptors is an adult who received the AZD1222 COVID-19 vaccine.

The chain carries TRBV3-1 (or the pseudogene TRBV3-2) and TRBJ1-4; 7 bases fit TRBD1. The trim removed 5 bases at V and 4 bases at J, leaving 16 bases unmatched. Germline CDR1 LGHDT, CDR2 YNNKEL (reference sequence). CDR3 length equals 18 residues. The CDR3: CASSSGTANHRINEKLFF. The CDR3 nucleotides read TGTGCCAGCAGCTCCGGGACAGCGAACCATCGGATTAATGAAAAACTGTTTTTT.

This sequence joins TRBV7-2 and TRBJ1-6; 9 nucleotides line up with TRBD1. The CDR3 has 16 amino acids. The junction had 9 bases not matched to a gene; V was cut back by 2 bases and J by 10 bases. Germline-derived CDR1 and CDR2 are SGHTA and FQGNSA. The CDR3 spells CASSLSGTGLGSPLHF. CDR3 nucleotide sequence: TGTGCCAGCAGCTTATCCGGGACAGGGTTGGGATCACCCCTCCACTTT.

The chain combines TRBV4-3 with TRBJ1-3, with D possibly matching TRBD1 (5 bases). V was pared by 4 bases and J by 4 bases, with 8 bases between. This CDR3 contains 13 residues. CDR1 LGHNA and CDR2 YSLEER come from the germline V gene. The CDR3, as DNA: TGCGCCAGCAGCCTGGACATCGGAAACACCATATATTTT. This sequence encodes CASSLDIGNTIYF.

This clone was detected a few times. The V gene is TRBV28, the J gene TRBJ1-6; D perhaps matches TRBD1 (6 bases). V was shortened by 1 base and J by 8 bases, with 12 bases between the two germline ends. There are 15 residues in the CDR3. Germline V gene sequence: CDR1 MDHEN, CDR2 SYDVKM. The CDR3 is CASSLFVKGDSPLHF. The DNA of the CDR3 is TGTGCCAGCAGTTTATTTGTAAAGGGGGATTCACCCCTCCACTTT.

V and J are TRBV18 and TRBJ2-1; no reliable D call. Trimming left V 0 bases short and J 3 bases short, with 6 bases between. This CDR3 spans 14 amino acids. Per germline, CDR1 KGHSH and CDR2 LQKENI. Here the CDR3 DNA reads TGTGCCAGCTCACCACCGACTGGCTACAATGAGCAGTTCTTC. Amino acids: CASSPPTGYNEQFF.

CDR3 in amino acids: CASILRGRSEQFF. The CDR3 coding sequence is TGTGCCAGCATTCTCAGGGGTAGAAGTGAGCAGTTCTTC. The chain links TRBV6-5 to TRBJ2-1; TRBD1 is a possible D gene (6 bases). Trimming stripped 7 bases from V and 9 bases from J, with 16 bases between. CDR3 length: 13 residues. Germline CDR1 and CDR2: MNHEY and SVGAGI.

The chain carries TRBV4-3 and TRBJ2-1, with 7 bases aligning to TRBD2. With 4 bases clipped from V and 10 bases from J, the junction kept 13 bases outside the gene matches. This CDR3 region has 15 residues. Germline V gene lookup returns CDR1 LGHNA and CDR2 YSLEER. CDR3 amino acids: CASSLGVAGSSEQFF. CDR3 DNA: TGCGCCAGCAGCCTAGGAGTAGCGGGCTCATCGGAGCAGTTCTTC.

The chain has TRBV28 and TRBJ2-2, with a weak D call TRBD2 (6 bases). This CDR3 spans 17 amino acids. In germline, CDR1 is MDHEN, CDR2 SYDVKM. V was cut by 3 bases and J by 6 bases, with 20 bases left in between. The chain's CDR3 is CASSFSSSGGSAGELFF. CDR3 coding DNA: TGTGCCAGCAGTTTTTCTTCGAGCGGAGGGTCCGCCGGGGAGCTGTTTTTT.

This chain connects TRBV5-1 to TRBJ2-1; 8 nucleotides match TRBD2. The V gene end was trimmed by 0 bases and the J gene end by 8 bases; junction bases not matched to a gene: 10. Germline V gene lookup returns CDR1 SGHRS and CDR2 YFSETQ. The CDR3 is 16 residues long. In DNA form, the CDR3 reads TGCGCCAGCAGCTTGGTTCTGCGGGAGGCCGGGGATGAGCAGTTCTTC. As protein: CASSLVLREAGDEQFF.

J is TRBJ2-2 and V is TRBV5-1, with D perhaps TRBD1 (6 bases). The germline V and J ends were trimmed by 1 base and 3 bases, with 7 bases remaining between them. Germline V gene sequence: CDR1 SGHRS, CDR2 YFSETQ. This CDR3 region has 14 residues. For the CDR3, the DNA is TGCGCCAGCAGCTTGCACAGGGACACCGGGGAGCTGTTTTTT. This encodes CASSLHRDTGELFF.

This clone occurred once. The chain recombines TRBV15 with TRBJ2-3; perhaps D is TRBD1 or TRBD2 (5 bases each). The germline V gene encodes CDR1 LNHNV and CDR2 YYDKDF (reference sequence). V shed 7 bases and J shed 0 bases, with 11 bases lying between them. The CDR3 consists of 14 residues. CDR3 protein: CATMGVSSTDTQYF. The CDR3 coding sequence is TGTGCCACCATGGGGGTATCTAGCACAGATACGCAGTATTTT.

The chain joins TRBV3-1 (or the pseudogene TRBV3-2) to TRBJ2-7, with D hard to call. This CDR3 contains 18 residues. Deletions cut 1 base from V and 0 bases from J, with 19 bases between. Germline lookup yields CDR1 LGHDT and CDR2 YNNKEL (reference sequence). CDR3 nucleotides: TGTGCCAGCAGCCAAGGCTCCCGCGGTTTCATCAGCTCCTACGAGCAGTACTTC. This translates into CASSQGSRGFISSYEQYF.

This chain links TRBV5-1 with TRBJ2-2; D is ambiguous. Germline V gene data show CDR1 as SGHRS and CDR2 as YFSETQ. This CDR3 is built from 14 residues. V was shortened by 5 bases and J by 5 bases, with 13 bases between the two germline ends. CDR3 sequence: CASRYALNTGELFF. Here the CDR3 DNA reads TGCGCCAGCAGATACGCCCTAAATACCGGGGAGCTGTTTTTT.

The genes are TRBV30 and TRBJ1-2, with D tentatively TRBD1 (5 bases). The CDR3 extends over 13 amino acids. CDR1 GTSNPN and CDR2 SVGIG come from the germline V gene (reference sequence). V lost 5 bases and J 3 bases, leaving 13 bases between the germline ends. This CDR3 is CAWSGDSYYGYTF. The CDR3, as DNA: TGTGCCTGGTCTGGAGACAGCTACTATGGCTACACCTTC.

The count of this clone is one. J is TRBJ1-5 and V is TRBV4-3, with 9 nucleotides matching TRBD1. The CDR3 is 16 residues long. The V gene's germline CDR1 is LGHNA and CDR2 YSLEER. Trimming took 1 base from V and 6 from J; bases not matched to a gene: 7. CDR3 sequence: CASSQGTGGLSQPQHF. The DNA of the CDR3 is TGCGCCAGCAGCCAAGGAACAGGGGGCTTAAGTCAGCCCCAGCATTTT.

The chain couples TRBV27 to TRBJ1-5, with a weak D call TRBD1 (5 bases). Deletions cut 5 bases from V and 0 bases from J, with 11 bases between. This CDR3 is built from 15 residues. The V gene's germline CDR1 is MNHEY and CDR2 SMNVEV (reference sequence). For the CDR3, the DNA is TGTGCCAGCAGTACCGGGACTCATAGCAATCAGCCCCAGCATTTT. This codes for CASSTGTHSNQPQHF.

The V gene is TRBV4-1, the J gene TRBJ1-4, with a possible D match to TRBD1 (6 bases). Per germline, CDR1 MGHRA and CDR2 YSYEKL. The CDR3 spans 13 residues. Trimming removed 8 bases at V and 6 bases at J, with 13 bases between. CDR3 nucleotides: TGCGCCAGCGCCGCAAGGGGGGATGAAAAACTGTTTTTT. Its protein product is CASAARGDEKLFF.